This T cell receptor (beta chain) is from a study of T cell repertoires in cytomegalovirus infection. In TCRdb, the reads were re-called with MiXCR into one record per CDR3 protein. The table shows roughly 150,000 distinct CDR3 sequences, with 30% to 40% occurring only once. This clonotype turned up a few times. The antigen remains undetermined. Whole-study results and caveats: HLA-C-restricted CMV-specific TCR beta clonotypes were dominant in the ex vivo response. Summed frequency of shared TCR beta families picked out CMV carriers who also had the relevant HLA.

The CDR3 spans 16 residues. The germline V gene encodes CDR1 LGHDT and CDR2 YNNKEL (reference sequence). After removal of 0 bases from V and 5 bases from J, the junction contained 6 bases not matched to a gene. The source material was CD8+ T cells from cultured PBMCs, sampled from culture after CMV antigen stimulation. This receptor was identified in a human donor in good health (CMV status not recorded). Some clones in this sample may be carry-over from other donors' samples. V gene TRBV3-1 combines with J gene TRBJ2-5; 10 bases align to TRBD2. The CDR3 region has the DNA TGTGCCAGCAGCCAAGAGCGAGCGGGGGGGCCCGAGACCCAGTACTTC. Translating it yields CASSQERAGGPETQYF.